The rows below give T cell receptor beta chains drawn from one sample of a study of blood T cell repertoires in COVID-19. Sequencing was performed with immunoSEQ multiplex PCR; in TCRdb, only in-frame clones are kept and a portion is missing. The sample yields about 300,000 clones, 90% seen once. The sequencing input was peripheral blood. These receptors all stem from a woman in her forties or fifties with COVID-19, enrolled during active disease. Both conserved end residues are part of each CDR3. The D gene is left open where the match is weak. Not every row has a clone size; where given, it reads once, few, many or a size class.

CDR3aa: CATQSLGGGNEQFF
CDR3nt: TGTGCCACCCAGTCGCTGGGGGGGGGCAATGAGCAGTTCTTC
j_gene: TRBJ2-1
abundance: -
v_gene: TRBV24-1
len: 14
d_gene: TRBD2

CDR3aa: CASSFRGGETQYF
CDR3nt: TGTGCCAGCAGCTTCAGGGGTGGAGAGACCCAGTACTTC
j_gene: TRBJ2-5
abundance: -
v_gene: TRBV7-2
len: 13
d_gene: -

CDR3aa: CATSRESTAPNEKLFF
CDR3nt: TGTGCCACCAGCAGAGAATCGACAGCCCCTAATGAAAAACTGTTTTTT
j_gene: TRBJ1-4
abundance: once
v_gene: TRBV15
len: 16
d_gene: -

CDR3aa: CASSDQTSGRIVQFF
CDR3nt: TGTGCCAGCAGTGATCAGACTAGCGGGAGAATTGTACAGTTCTTC
j_gene: TRBJ2-1
abundance: -
v_gene: TRBV2
len: 15
d_gene: TRBD2

CDR3aa: CASSQMTGNEQYF
CDR3nt: TGTGCCAGCAGCCAGATGACAGGGAATGAGCAGTACTTC
j_gene: TRBJ2-7
abundance: -
v_gene: TRBV3-1/TRBV3-2
len: 13
d_gene: TRBD1

CDR3aa: CASSYSGQGEYEQYF
CDR3nt: TGTGCCAGCAGTTACTCGGGACAGGGCGAGTACGAGCAGTACTTC
j_gene: TRBJ2-7
abundance: -
v_gene: TRBV6-6
len: 15
d_gene: TRBD1

CDR3aa: CASSPLQVDGANVLTF
CDR3nt: TGTGCCAGCTCACCGCTTCAGGTAGACGGGGCCAACGTCCTGACTTTC
j_gene: TRBJ2-6
abundance: -
v_gene: TRBV18
len: 16
d_gene: -

CDR3aa: CASSSSGVIYNEQFF
CDR3nt: TGCGCCAGCAGTTCCTCAGGGGTAATCTACAATGAGCAGTTCTTC
j_gene: TRBJ2-1
abundance: -
v_gene: TRBV5-1
len: 15
d_gene: -

CDR3aa: CATSDRSSGIFDEQFF
CDR3nt: TGTGCCACCAGTGACCGATCTAGCGGGATATTCGATGAGCAGTTCTTC
j_gene: TRBJ2-1
abundance: -
v_gene: TRBV24-1
len: 16
d_gene: TRBD2

CDR3aa: CASSLRGILYNEQFF
CDR3nt: TGTGCCAGCAGTTTGAGGGGGATCCTCTACAATGAGCAGTTCTTC
j_gene: TRBJ2-1
abundance: -
v_gene: TRBV6-2/TRBV6-3
len: 15
d_gene: -

CDR3aa: CASSPQREGSDEQFF
CDR3nt: TGTGCCAGCTCACCCCAGCGGGAGGGTTCGGATGAGCAGTTCTTC
j_gene: TRBJ2-1
abundance: -
v_gene: TRBV18
len: 15
d_gene: TRBD2

CDR3aa: CASSFDRVSPLHF
CDR3nt: TGTGCCAGCAGTTTTGACAGGGTTTCACCCCTCCACTTT
j_gene: TRBJ1-6
abundance: -
v_gene: TRBV12-3/TRBV12-4
len: 13
d_gene: TRBD1

CDR3aa: CASSPGGSLNYGYTF
CDR3nt: TGTGCCAGCTCGCCGGGCGGGAGCCTTAACTATGGCTACACCTTC
j_gene: TRBJ1-2
abundance: once
v_gene: TRBV18
len: 15
d_gene: -

CDR3aa: CASSLQAYGYTF
CDR3nt: TGTGCCAGCAGCCTACAGGCATATGGCTACACCTTC
j_gene: TRBJ1-2
abundance: -
v_gene: TRBV9
len: 12
d_gene: -

CDR3aa: CASSRPGGARNTEAFF
CDR3nt: TGTGCCAGTAGCCGCCCGGGGGGCGCGAGGAACACTGAAGCTTTCTTT
j_gene: TRBJ1-1
abundance: -
v_gene: TRBV19
len: 16
d_gene: -

CDR3aa: CASSSRKGAKTQYF
CDR3nt: TGTGCCAGCAGCTCCCGAAAGGGGGCGAAGACCCAGTACTTC
j_gene: TRBJ2-5
abundance: -
v_gene: TRBV11-3
len: 14
d_gene: TRBD1

CDR3aa: CASSPLGRDSGAFF
CDR3nt: TGTGCCAGCTCACCACTCGGACGGGATTCGGGAGCTTTCTTT
j_gene: TRBJ1-1
abundance: -
v_gene: TRBV18
len: 14
d_gene: -

CDR3aa: CASRGGAEAFF
CDR3nt: TGTGCCAGCAGAGGGGGTGCTGAAGCTTTCTTT
j_gene: TRBJ1-1
abundance: -
v_gene: TRBV11-3
len: 11
d_gene: -